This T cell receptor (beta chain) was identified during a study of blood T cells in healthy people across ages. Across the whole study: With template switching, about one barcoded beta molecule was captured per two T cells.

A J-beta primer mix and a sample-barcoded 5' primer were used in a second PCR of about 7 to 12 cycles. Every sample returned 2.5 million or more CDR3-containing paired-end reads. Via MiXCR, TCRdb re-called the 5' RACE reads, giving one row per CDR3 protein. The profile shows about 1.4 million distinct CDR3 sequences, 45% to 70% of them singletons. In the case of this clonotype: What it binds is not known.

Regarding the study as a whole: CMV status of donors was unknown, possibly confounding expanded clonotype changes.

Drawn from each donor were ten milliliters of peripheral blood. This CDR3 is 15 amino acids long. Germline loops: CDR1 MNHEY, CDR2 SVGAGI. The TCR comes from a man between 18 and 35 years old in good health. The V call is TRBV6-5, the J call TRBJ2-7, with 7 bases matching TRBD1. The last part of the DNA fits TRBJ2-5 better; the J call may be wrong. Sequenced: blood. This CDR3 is CASSRQGLSTETQYF. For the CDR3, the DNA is TGTGCCAGCAGTCGACAGGGTTTGTCTACAGAGACCCAGTACTTC.